These 5 T cell receptor beta chains were sequenced from one sample in a study of T cells in women clearing cervical HPV infection. Profiled with immunoSEQ multiplex PCR; TCRdb holds only in-frame clones, not every one. Its table lists 40,000 or so clones. The material sequenced was blood buffy coat. These receptor sequences come from a woman aged 18-70 years with a cervical HPV16 infection that either progressed to CIN3+ or cleared (not recorded which).

On this clone: The CDR3 goes on 3 residues after the read ends, and that part is filled in from the germline J gene. The genes are TRBV30 and TRBJ1-4; 10 positions agree with TRBD1. Germline V lookup: CDR1 GTSNPN, CDR2 SVGIG (reference sequence). The CDR3 runs to 16 residues. The CDR3 reads CAWKSRDRGRPSPLFF. The part of the CDR3 DNA that was read is TGTGCCTGGAAGTCCCGGGACAGGGGTCGGCCTTCACCA.

Worth noting for this clone: The read comes to an end 3 residues before the CDR3 does, leaving the germline J gene to fill in the end. This chain joins TRBV12-3 or TRBV12-4 and TRBJ2-3; 7 nucleotides agree with TRBD1. The CDR3 runs 14 residues. The V and J ends lost 3 bases and 2 bases, in that order; junction bases with no gene match: 2. CDR3 residues: CASSFRGLTDTQYF. The CDR3 DNA, read in part, is TGTGCCAGCAGTTTTAGGGGGCTCACAGATACG.

With respect to this clone: The read finishes 3 residues shy of the CDR3 end, and the germline J gene is used to complete it. The chain combines TRBV20-1 with TRBJ2-2; 8 bases line up with TRBD1. Germline values: CDR1 DFQATT, CDR2 SNEGSKA (reference sequence). This CDR3 has 17 residues. The CDR3 sequence is CSARGPGQVATNEKLFF. CDR3 bases read: TGCAGTGCTAGGGGCCCGGGACAGGTTGCAACTAATGAAAAG.

This clone ranks as large in terms of frequency. The read ends 3 residues shy of where the CDR3 ends; the end is completed using the germline J gene. Within the sample, other DNA sequences also encode this same CDR3. This chain connects TRBV30 to TRBJ1-1; 7 positions match TRBD1. CDR1 and CDR2 from the germline V gene are GTSNPN and SVGIG (reference sequence). V was clipped by 2 bases and J by 0 bases; unmatched bases: 3. CDR3 length: 14 amino acids. Incomplete CDR3 DNA: TGTGCCTGGAGTCCGACAGGGCTGAACACTGAA. As protein: CAWSPTGLNTE. The complete CDR3 reads CAWSPTGLNTEAFF.

A word on this clone: The CDR3 goes on 3 residues after the read ends, and that part is filled in from the germline J gene. The chain combines TRBV5-1 with TRBJ2-1; 9 bases are shared with TRBD2. The CDR3 totals 14 residues. Unmatched junction bases numbered 5, after V lost 4 bases and J lost 6 bases. Germline CDR1 and CDR2: SGHRS and YFSETQ. CDR3 amino acids: CASSPGLASNEQFF. The CDR3 DNA, read in part, is TGCGCCAGCAGCCCGGGACTAGCAAGCAATGAG.